This T cell receptor beta chain was sequenced during a study of memory CD4+ T cells and cytomegalovirus serostatus. Whole-study context: Donors were healthy Belgian adults, 10 or so CMV seropositive and fewer than 30 seronegative.

The sort gate was single viable CD3+CD4+CD8-CD45RO+ cells for memory CD4+ T cells. After thawing, CD4+ T cells were positively selected. Profiled with immunoSEQ multiplex PCR; TCRdb holds only in-frame clones, not every one. Among about 50,000 clones listed, roughly 80% were seen once. Study-wide points: The CMV-associated TCR signature appears largely within the CD4+ memory repertoire. About 40% of the 164 known CMV-associated TCRbeta sequences appeared in CD4+ memory.

Points on this clone: Its cognate antigen is unknown.

The sequence was collected from an adult in good health and CMV-seronegative. Sequencing was carried out using memory CD4+ T cells from blood.

The CDR3 region has the DNA TGTGCCAGCAGCCGACTAGCGGGGGGGCCGATAAACATTCAGTACTTC. Translated, it gives CASSRLAGGPINIQYF. J is TRBJ2-4 and V is TRBV7-2; 14 bases are shared with TRBD2. The V and J ends lost 5 bases and 6 bases, in that order; junction bases with no gene match: 6. Per germline, CDR1 SGHTA and CDR2 FQGNSA. The CDR3 extends over 16 amino acids.